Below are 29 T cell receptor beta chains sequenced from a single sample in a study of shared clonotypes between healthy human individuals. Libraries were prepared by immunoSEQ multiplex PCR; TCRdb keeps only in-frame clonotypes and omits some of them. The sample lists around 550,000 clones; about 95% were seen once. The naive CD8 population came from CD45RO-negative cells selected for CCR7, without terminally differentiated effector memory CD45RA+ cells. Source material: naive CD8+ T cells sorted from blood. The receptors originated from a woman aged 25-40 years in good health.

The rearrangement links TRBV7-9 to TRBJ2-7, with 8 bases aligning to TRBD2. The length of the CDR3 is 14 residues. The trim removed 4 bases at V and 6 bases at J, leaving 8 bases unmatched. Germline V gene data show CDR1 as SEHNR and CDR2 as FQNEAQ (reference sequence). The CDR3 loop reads CASSSPGLASEQYF. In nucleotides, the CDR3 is TGTGCCAGCAGCTCTCCCGGACTAGCATCCGAGCAGTACTTC.

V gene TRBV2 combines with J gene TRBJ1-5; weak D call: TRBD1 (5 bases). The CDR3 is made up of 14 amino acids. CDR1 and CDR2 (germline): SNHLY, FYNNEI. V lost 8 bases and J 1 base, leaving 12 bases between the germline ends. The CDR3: CASAGTESNQPQHF. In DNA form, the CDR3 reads TGTGCCAGCGCCGGGACGGAGAGCAATCAGCCCCAGCATTTT.

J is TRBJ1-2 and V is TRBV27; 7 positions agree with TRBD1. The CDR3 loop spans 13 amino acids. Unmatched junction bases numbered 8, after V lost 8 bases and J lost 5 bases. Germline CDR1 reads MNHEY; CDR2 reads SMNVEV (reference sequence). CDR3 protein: CASQQGRGYGYTF. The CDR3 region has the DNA TGTGCCAGCCAACAGGGGCGCGGATATGGCTACACCTTC.

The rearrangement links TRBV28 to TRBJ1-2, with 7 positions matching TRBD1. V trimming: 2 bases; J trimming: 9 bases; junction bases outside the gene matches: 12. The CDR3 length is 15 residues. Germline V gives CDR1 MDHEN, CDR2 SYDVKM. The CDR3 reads CASSLPGQVTSSYTF. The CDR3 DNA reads TGTGCCAGCAGTTTACCTGGACAGGTAACGTCGAGCTACACCTTC.

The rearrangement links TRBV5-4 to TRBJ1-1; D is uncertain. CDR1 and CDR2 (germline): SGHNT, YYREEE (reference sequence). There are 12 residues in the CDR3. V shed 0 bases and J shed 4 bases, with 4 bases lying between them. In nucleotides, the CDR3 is TGTGCCAGCAGCTTGGCAACCACTGAAGCTTTCTTT. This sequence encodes CASSLATTEAFF. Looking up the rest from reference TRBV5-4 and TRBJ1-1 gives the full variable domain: ETGVTQSPTHLIKTRGQQVTLRCSSQSGHNTVSWYQQALGQGPQFIFQYYREEENGRGNFPPRFSGLQFPNYSSELNVNALELDDSALYLCASSLATTEAFFGQGTRLTVV.

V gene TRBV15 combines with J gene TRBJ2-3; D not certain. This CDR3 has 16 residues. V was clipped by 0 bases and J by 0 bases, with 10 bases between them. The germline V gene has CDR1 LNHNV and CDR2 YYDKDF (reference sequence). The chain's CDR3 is CATSRDRTDSTDTQYF. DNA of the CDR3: TGTGCCACCAGCAGAGATCGCACAGATAGCACAGATACGCAGTATTTT.

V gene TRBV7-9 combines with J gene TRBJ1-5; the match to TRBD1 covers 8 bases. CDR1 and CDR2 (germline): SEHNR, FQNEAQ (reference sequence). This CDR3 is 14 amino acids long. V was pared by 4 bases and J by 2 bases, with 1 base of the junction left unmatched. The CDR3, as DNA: TGTGCCAGCAGCTCGGACAGGGGCAATCAGCCCCAGCATTTT. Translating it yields CASSSDRGNQPQHF.

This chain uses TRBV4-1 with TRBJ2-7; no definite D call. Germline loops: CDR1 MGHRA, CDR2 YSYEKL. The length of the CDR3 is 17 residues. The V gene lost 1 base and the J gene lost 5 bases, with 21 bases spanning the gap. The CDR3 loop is CASSQVAHSVLLNEQYF. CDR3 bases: TGCGCCAGCAGCCAAGTCGCTCACTCCGTTCTTCTAAACGAGCAGTACTTC.

CDR3 nucleotides: TGCAGCGTTGATGGCGACAGGGGGAACGAGCAGTACTTC. This translates into CSVDGDRGNEQYF. V usage is TRBV29-1 and J usage is TRBJ2-7, with TRBD1 identical over 9 bases. The junction had 5 bases not matched to a gene; V was cut back by 3 bases and J by 5 bases. Germline V lookup: CDR1 SQVTM, CDR2 ANQGSEA. The CDR3 runs 13 residues.

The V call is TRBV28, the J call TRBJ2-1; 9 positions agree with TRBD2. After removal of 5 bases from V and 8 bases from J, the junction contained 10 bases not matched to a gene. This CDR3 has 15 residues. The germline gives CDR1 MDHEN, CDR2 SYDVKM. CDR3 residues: CASSPPGGRAHEQFF. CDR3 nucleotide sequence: TGTGCCAGCAGTCCGCCGGGCGGGAGGGCCCATGAGCAGTTCTTC.

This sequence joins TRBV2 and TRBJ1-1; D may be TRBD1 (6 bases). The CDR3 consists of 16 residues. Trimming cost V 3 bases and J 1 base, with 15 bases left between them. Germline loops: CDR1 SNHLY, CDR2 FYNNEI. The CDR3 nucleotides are TGTGCCAGCAGTGATAAAAACCGGGACAAGAACACTGAAGCTTTCTTT. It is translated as CASSDKNRDKNTEAFF.

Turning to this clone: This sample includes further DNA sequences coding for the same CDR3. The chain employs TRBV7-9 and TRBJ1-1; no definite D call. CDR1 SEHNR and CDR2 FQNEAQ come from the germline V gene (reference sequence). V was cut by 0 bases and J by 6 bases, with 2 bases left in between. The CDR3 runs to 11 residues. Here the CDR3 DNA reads TGTGCCAGCAGCTTAGCGGCTGAAGCTTTCTTT. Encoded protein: CASSLAAEAFF. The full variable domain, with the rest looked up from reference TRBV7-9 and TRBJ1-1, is DTGVSQNPRHKITKRGQNVTFRCDPISEHNRLYWYRQTLGQGPEFLTYFQNEAQLEKSRLLSDRFSAERPKGSFSTLEIQRTEQGDSAMYLCASSLAAEAFFGQGTRLTVV.

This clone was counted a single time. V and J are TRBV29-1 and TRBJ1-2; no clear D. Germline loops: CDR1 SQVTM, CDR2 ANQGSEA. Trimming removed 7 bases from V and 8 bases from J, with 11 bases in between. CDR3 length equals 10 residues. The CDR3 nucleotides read TGCAGCGCCGTAGATGAAGGCTACACCTTC. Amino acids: CSAVDEGYTF.

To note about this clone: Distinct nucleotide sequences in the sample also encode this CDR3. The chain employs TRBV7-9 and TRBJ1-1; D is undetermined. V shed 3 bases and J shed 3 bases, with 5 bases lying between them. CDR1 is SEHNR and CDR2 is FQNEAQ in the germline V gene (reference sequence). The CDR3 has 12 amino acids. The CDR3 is CASSFGDTEAFF. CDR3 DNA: TGTGCCAGCAGCTTTGGCGACACTGAAGCTTTCTTT.

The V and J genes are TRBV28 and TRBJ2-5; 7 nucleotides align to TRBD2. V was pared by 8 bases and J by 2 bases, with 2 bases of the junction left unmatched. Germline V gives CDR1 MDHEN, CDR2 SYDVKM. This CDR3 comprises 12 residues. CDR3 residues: CASQAGQETQYF. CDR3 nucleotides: TGTGCCAGCCAAGCGGGACAAGAGACCCAGTACTTC. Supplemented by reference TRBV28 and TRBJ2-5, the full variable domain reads DVKVTQSSRYLVKRTGEKVFLECVQDMDHENMFWYRQDPGLGLRLIYFSYDVKMKEKGDIPEGYSVSREKKERFSLILESASTNQTSMYLCASQAGQETQYFGPGTRLLVL.

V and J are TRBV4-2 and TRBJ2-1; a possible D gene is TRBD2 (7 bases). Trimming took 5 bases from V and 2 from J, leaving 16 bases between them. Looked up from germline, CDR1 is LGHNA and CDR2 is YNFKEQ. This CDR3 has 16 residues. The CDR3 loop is CASSLGGGSTYNEQFF. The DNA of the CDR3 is TGTGCCAGCAGCTTGGGGGGCGGGAGCACCTACAATGAGCAGTTCTTC.

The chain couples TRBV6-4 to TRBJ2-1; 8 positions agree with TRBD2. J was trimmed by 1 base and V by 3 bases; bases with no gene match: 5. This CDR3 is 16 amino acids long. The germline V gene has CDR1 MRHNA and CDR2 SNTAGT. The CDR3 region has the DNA TGTGCCAGCAGTGATCGACTAGCGAAATCCTACAATGAGCAGTTCTTC. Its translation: CASSDRLAKSYNEQFF.

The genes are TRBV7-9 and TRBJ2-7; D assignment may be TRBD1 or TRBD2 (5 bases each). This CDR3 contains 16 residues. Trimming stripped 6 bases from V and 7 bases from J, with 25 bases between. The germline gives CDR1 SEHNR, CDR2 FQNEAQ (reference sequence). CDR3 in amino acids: CASSFSSRDGDLEQYF. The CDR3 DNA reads TGTGCCAGCAGTTTCAGCAGCCGGGACGGGGATTTAGAGCAGTACTTC.

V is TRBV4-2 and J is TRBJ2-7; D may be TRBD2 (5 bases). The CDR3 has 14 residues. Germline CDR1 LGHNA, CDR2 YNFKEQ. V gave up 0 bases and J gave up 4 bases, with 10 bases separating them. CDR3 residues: CASSQDSGIYEQYF. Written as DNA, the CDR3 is TGTGCCAGCAGCCAAGATTCGGGGATTTACGAGCAGTACTTC.

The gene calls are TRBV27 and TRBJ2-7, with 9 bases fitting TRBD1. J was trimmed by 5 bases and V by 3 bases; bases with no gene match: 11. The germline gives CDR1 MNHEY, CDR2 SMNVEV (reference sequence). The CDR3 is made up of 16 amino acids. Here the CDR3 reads CASSLGPGQGVHEQYF. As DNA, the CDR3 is TGTGCCAGCAGTTTGGGTCCGGGACAGGGTGTTCACGAGCAGTACTTC.

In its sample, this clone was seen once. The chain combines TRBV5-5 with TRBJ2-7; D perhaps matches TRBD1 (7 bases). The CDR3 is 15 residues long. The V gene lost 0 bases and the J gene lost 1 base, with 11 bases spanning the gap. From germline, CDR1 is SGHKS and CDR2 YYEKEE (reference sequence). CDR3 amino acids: CASSLGGTASYEQYF. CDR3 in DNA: TGTGCCAGCAGCTTGGGCGGGACAGCTTCCTACGAGCAGTACTTC.

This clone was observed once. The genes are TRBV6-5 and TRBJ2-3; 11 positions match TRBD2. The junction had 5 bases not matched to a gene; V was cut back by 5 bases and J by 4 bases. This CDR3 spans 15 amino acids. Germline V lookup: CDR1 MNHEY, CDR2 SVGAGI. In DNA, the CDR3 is TGTGCCAGCAGTAGTAGCGGGAGGGCCGCAGATACGCAGTATTTT. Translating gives CASSSSGRAADTQYF.

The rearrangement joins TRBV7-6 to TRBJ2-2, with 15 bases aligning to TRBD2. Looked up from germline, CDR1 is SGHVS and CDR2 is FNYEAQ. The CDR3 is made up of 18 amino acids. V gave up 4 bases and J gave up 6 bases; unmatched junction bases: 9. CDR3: CASSYPDGLAGGSGELFF. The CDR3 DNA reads TGTGCCAGCAGCTACCCCGACGGACTAGCGGGAGGGTCCGGGGAGCTGTTTTTT.

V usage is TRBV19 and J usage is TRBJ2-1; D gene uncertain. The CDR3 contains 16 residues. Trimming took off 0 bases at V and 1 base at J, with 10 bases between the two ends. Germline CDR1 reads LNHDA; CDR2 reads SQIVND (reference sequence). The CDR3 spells CASSIEPPTSYNEQFF. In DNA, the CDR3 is TGTGCCAGTAGTATAGAACCGCCGACTTCCTACAATGAGCAGTTCTTC.

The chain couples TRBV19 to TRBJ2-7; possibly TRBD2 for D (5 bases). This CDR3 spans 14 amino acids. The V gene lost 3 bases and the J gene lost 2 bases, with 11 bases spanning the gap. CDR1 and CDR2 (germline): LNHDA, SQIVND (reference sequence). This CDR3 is CASSMRTGTYEQYF. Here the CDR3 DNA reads TGTGCCAGTAGTATGAGGACGGGAACCTACGAGCAGTACTTC.

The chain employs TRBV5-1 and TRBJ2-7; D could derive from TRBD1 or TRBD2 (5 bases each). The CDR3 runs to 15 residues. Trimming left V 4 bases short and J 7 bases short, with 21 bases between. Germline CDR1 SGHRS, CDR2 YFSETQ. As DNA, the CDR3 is TGCGCCAGCAGCACCGTCCGGGACGCACTCTTGGAGCAGTACTTC. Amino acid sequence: CASSTVRDALLEQYF.

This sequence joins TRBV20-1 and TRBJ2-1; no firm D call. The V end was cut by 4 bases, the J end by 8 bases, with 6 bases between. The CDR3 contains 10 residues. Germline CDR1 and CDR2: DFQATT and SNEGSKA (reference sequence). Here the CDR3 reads CSAISDEQFF. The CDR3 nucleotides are TGCAGTGCTATATCGGATGAGCAGTTCTTC.

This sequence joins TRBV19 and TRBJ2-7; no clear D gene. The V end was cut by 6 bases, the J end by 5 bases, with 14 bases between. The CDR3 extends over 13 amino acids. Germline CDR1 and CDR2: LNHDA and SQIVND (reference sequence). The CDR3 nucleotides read TGTGCCAGTAGCCCGACGCAGGCTCACGAGCAGTACTTC. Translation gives CASSPTQAHEQYF.

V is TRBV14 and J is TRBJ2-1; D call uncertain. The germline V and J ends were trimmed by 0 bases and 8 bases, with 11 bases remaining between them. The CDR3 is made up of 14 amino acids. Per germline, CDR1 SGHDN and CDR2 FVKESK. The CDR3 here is CASSQEAAWDEQFF. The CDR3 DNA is TGTGCCAGCAGCCAAGAGGCGGCCTGGGATGAGCAGTTCTTC. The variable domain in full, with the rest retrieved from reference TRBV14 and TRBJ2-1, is EAGVTQFPSHSVIEKGQTVTLRCDPISGHDNLYWYRRVMGKEIKFLLHFVKESKQDESGMPNNRFLAERTGGTYSTLKVQPAELEDSGVYFCASSQEAAWDEQFFGPGTRLTVL.